These T cell receptor beta chains were read from a single sample in a study of blood T cell repertoires in COVID-19. Measured with immunoSEQ multiplex PCR; TCRdb has only the in-frame clones, and not every one. The top ten clones hold over 2% of a sample with roughly 300,000 clones, approximately 90% of them seen once. The material sequenced was peripheral blood. All receptors derive from a woman aged 25 to 39 with COVID-19, enrolled during active disease. Both conserved end residues are part of each CDR3. The order of the fields is clone size, D gene, V gene, J gene, CDR3 DNA, CDR3 protein. A D gene is named only where the DNA matches it firmly. Expanded clones are given a class, and other clones once, few, many or no size at all.

clone size: NA
D gene: NA
V gene: TRBV18
J gene: TRBJ2-7
CDR3 DNA: TGTGCCAGCTCACCACTTCCCAGGGAATCCCTCGAGCAGTACTTC
CDR3 protein: CASSPLPRESLEQYF

clone size: NA
D gene: TRBD1
V gene: TRBV6-1
J gene: TRBJ1-5
CDR3 DNA: TGTGCCAGCAGTGAAGCAGGGACAGCCCTGTGGCATTTT
CDR3 protein: CASSEAGTALWHF

clone size: NA
D gene: TRBD1
V gene: TRBV5-1
J gene: TRBJ2-3
CDR3 DNA: TGCGCCAGCAGCTCGAATGCTGCGGACAGGGGTACAGATACGCAGTATTTT
CDR3 protein: CASSSNAADRGTDTQYF

clone size: NA
D gene: TRBD1
V gene: TRBV5-6
J gene: TRBJ2-7
CDR3 DNA: TGTGCCAGCAGCTGGGGGACAGCCGACGAGCAGTACTTC
CDR3 protein: CASSWGTADEQYF

clone size: NA
D gene: NA
V gene: TRBV9
J gene: TRBJ2-2
CDR3 DNA: TGTGCCAGCAGCGTAGGAGGGACCGGGGAGCTGTTTTTT
CDR3 protein: CASSVGGTGELFF

clone size: NA
D gene: TRBD2
V gene: TRBV3-1/TRBV3-2
J gene: TRBJ2-1
CDR3 DNA: TGTGCCACTGCAGCGGGGGTCTACAATGAGCAGTTCTTC
CDR3 protein: CATAAGVYNEQFF

clone size: NA
D gene: TRBD2
V gene: TRBV11-2
J gene: TRBJ2-7
CDR3 DNA: TGTGCCAGCAGCTTAGAGGGACTAGCGATCTACGAGCAGTACTTC
CDR3 protein: CASSLEGLAIYEQYF

clone size: NA
D gene: NA
V gene: TRBV15
J gene: TRBJ2-2
CDR3 DNA: TGTGCCACCAGAAAAGGGAGGCCAACCGGGGAGCTGTTTTTT
CDR3 protein: CATRKGRPTGELFF

clone size: NA
D gene: NA
V gene: TRBV7-9
J gene: TRBJ1-2
CDR3 DNA: TGTGCCAGCAGCCCAGCCAGGGATTGGGCTGGCTACACCTTC
CDR3 protein: CASSPARDWAGYTF

clone size: few
D gene: TRBD2
V gene: TRBV6-4
J gene: TRBJ2-1
CDR3 DNA: TGTGCCGCACAGCTCGGGACTAGCGGAGGTAGCTACAATGAGCAGTTCTTC
CDR3 protein: CAAQLGTSGGSYNEQFF

clone size: NA
D gene: TRBD2
V gene: TRBV19
J gene: TRBJ2-7
CDR3 DNA: TGTGCCAGTAGTGAACGGACTAGCGGGAGGGCCAGTGAGCAGTACTTC
CDR3 protein: CASSERTSGRASEQYF

clone size: once
D gene: TRBD2
V gene: TRBV6-2/TRBV6-3
J gene: TRBJ2-1
CDR3 DNA: TGTGCCAGCAGTCCAATAATAGCGGGAGGCCCCCGAATCTACAATGAGCAGTTCTTC
CDR3 protein: CASSPIIAGGPRIYNEQFF

clone size: NA
D gene: TRBD1
V gene: TRBV3-1/TRBV3-2
J gene: TRBJ1-2
CDR3 DNA: TGTGCCAGCAGCCCGGGACAGCTGGGCGGCTACACCTTC
CDR3 protein: CASSPGQLGGYTF

clone size: few
D gene: NA
V gene: TRBV2
J gene: TRBJ2-7
CDR3 DNA: TGTGCCGGGAATAGCGGCTCAAGCTCCTACGAGCAGTACTTC
CDR3 protein: CAGNSGSSSYEQYF